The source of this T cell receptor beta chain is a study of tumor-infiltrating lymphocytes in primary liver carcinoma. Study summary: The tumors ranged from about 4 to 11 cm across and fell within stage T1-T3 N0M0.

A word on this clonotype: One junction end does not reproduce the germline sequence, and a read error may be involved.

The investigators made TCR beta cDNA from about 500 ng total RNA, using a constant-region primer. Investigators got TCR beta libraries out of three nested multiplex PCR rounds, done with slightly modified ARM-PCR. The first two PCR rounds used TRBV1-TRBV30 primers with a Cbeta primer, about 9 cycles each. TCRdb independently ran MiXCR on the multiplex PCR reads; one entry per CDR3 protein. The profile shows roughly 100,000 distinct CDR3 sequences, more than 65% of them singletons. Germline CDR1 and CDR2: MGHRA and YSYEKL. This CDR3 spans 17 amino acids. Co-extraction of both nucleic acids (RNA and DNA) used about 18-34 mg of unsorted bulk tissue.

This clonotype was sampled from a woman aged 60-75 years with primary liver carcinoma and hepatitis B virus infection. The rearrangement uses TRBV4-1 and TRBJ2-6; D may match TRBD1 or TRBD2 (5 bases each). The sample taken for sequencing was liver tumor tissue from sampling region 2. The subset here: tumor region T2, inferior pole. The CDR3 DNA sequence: TGCGCCAACAGCCAAGAGGGTGTGGGGTCTGGGGCCAACATCCTGACTTTC. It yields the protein CANSQEGVGSGANILTF.